These 26 T cell receptor beta chains were sequenced from one sample in a study of shared clonotypes between healthy human individuals (dated by TCRdb to the early 2020s). Libraries were constructed by the immunoSEQ multiplex PCR assay. TCRdb re-hosts the immuneACCESS table, in-frame sequences only. Its copies lack some clones; in the studies checked, an unresolved V gene accounts for under half of them, and the cause for the rest is not known. The sample records about 2.4 million clones, under 95% of which are singletons. Roughly 0.36% of the sample belongs to the ten largest clones. The sequencing input was naive CD4+ T cells from PBMCs. The sample's cell subset or site label is to be understood as: CD45RA+ positively selected. These TCRs come from a man aged 18 to 35 in good health. Some clones in this sample may be carry-over from other donors' samples.

Regarding this clone: Other nucleotide sequences from this sample produce the same CDR3. V and J are TRBV5-1 and TRBJ2-3; D call uncertain. V lost 0 bases, J lost 3 bases, and 5 bases lay in between. Germline V gives CDR1 SGHRS, CDR2 YFSETQ. This CDR3 has 13 residues. This CDR3 reads CASSLGQTDTQYF. The CDR3 DNA reads TGCGCCAGCAGCTTGGGCCAGACAGATACGCAGTATTTT.

The chain couples TRBV11-2 to TRBJ1-5; no reliable D call. This CDR3 spans 15 amino acids. V gave up 1 base and J gave up 0 bases, with 7 bases separating them. The germline V gene encodes CDR1 SGHAT and CDR2 FQNNGV. The CDR3 reads CASSLGDYSNQPQHF. As DNA, the CDR3 is TGTGCCAGCAGCTTAGGGGATTATAGCAATCAGCCCCAGCATTTT.

This chain joins TRBV19 and TRBJ1-2, with 9 bases lining up with TRBD1. The CDR3 has 17 amino acids. Germline CDR1 LNHDA, CDR2 SQIVND (reference sequence). J gave up 4 bases and V 1 base, and 10 bases lay outside the gene matches. The CDR3 loop is CASSIAGAGQGLYGYTF. Here the CDR3 DNA reads TGTGCCAGTAGTATAGCTGGAGCGGGACAGGGACTCTATGGCTACACCTTC.

The chain carries TRBV28 and TRBJ2-1; D is unclear. This CDR3 is 13 amino acids long. V lost 4 bases to trimming and J lost 11 bases, with 15 bases between them. Germline lookup yields CDR1 MDHEN and CDR2 SYDVKM. The DNA of the CDR3 is TGTGCCAGCAGTTCCGGAGACAATTCTAAGCAGTTCTTC. This gives the protein CASSSGDNSKQFF.

The CDR3 nucleotides are TGTGCCGGCGGGGTTGGCAATCAGCCCCAGCATTTT. Encoded protein: CAGGVGNQPQHF. The V gene is TRBV7-9, the J gene TRBJ1-5; D unclear. Deletions cut 11 bases from V and 2 bases from J, with 10 bases between. This CDR3 has 12 residues. The V gene's germline CDR1 is SEHNR and CDR2 FQNEAQ (reference sequence).

This chain links TRBV10-3 with TRBJ2-5; 7 bases are a match to TRBD2. CDR3 size: 16 residues. The junction had 10 bases not matched to a gene; V was cut back by 3 bases and J by 3 bases. The germline CDR1 and CDR2 sequences are ENHRY and SYGVKD. CDR3 DNA: TGTGCCATCAGTGATGATGAGGGAGGGCCGAAAGAGACCCAGTACTTC. Residues: CAISDDEGGPKETQYF.

This sequence joins TRBV11-2 and TRBJ2-7; D is perhaps TRBD1 or TRBD2 (5 bases each). Germline V CDR1 and CDR2: SGHAT, FQNNGV. V was pared by 5 bases and J by 3 bases, with 20 bases between. CDR3 length: 16 residues. The CDR3 nucleotides are TGTGCCAGCAGCCGACTACAAGGTTTGGGGGTCTACGAGCAGTACTTC. Encoded protein: CASSRLQGLGVYEQYF.

This chain links TRBV14 with TRBJ2-3; 7 positions agree with TRBD2. CDR1 and CDR2 (germline): SGHDN, FVKESK. The V segment lost 1 base and the J segment 3 bases; nucleotides outside the gene matches: 10. The CDR3 runs 17 residues. Here the CDR3 reads CASSQGAAGSWTDTQYF. CDR3 nucleotide sequence: TGTGCCAGCAGCCAAGGGGCAGCGGGAAGTTGGACAGATACGCAGTATTTT.

The rearrangement uses TRBV18 and TRBJ1-1; no definite D call. The CDR3 contains 13 residues. V was shortened by 3 bases and J by 8 bases, with 13 bases between the two germline ends. Germline assignment: CDR1 KGHSH and CDR2 LQKENI. DNA for the CDR3: TGTGCCAGCTCACCCGACCAGTACATAGAAGCTTTCTTT. It translates to CASSPDQYIEAFF.

The chain employs TRBV4-2 and TRBJ2-1; 9 bases map to TRBD2. Looked up from germline, CDR1 is LGHNA and CDR2 is YNFKEQ. This CDR3 comprises 14 residues. J gave up 7 bases and V 3 bases, and 4 bases lay outside the gene matches. CDR3 residues: CASSQATSGNEQFF. The DNA for the CDR3 is TGTGCCAGCAGCCAGGCAACTAGCGGGAATGAGCAGTTCTTC.

This clone has a single count. This chain uses TRBV5-1 with TRBJ2-7; 7 bases are a match to TRBD2. Germline V gene data show CDR1 as SGHRS and CDR2 as YFSETQ. The CDR3 is 15 amino acids. J was trimmed by 13 bases and V by 1 base; bases with no gene match: 17. DNA of the CDR3: TGCGCCAGCAGCTTGTTGTATCGGCGGGAGCCCCCTAGATACTTC. This codes for CASSLLYRREPPRYF. Complete variable domain (other parts from reference TRBV5-1 and TRBJ2-7): KAGVTQTPRYLIKTRGQQVTLSCSPISGHRSVSWYQQTPGQGLQFLFEYFSETQRNKGNFPGRFSGRQFSNSRSEMNVSTLELGDSALYLCASSLLYRREPPRYFGPGTRLTVT.

The V and J genes are TRBV7-2 and TRBJ2-6; D might be TRBD1 (5 bases). Deletions cut 2 bases from V and 4 bases from J, with 18 bases between. The CDR3 has 18 amino acids. Germline CDR1 is SGHTA and CDR2 is FQGNSA. The CDR3 loop reads CASSLYSGSLSGANVLTF. Here the CDR3 DNA reads TGTGCCAGCAGCTTATATTCAGGGTCCCTCTCCGGGGCCAACGTCCTGACTTTC.

This rearrangement joins TRBV7-2 to TRBJ1-1; D unclear. V was trimmed by 3 bases and J by 1 base, leaving 9 bases between them. Looked up from germline, CDR1 is SGHTA and CDR2 is FQGNSA. This CDR3 has 14 residues. The CDR3 sequence is CASSLKRPNTEAFF. CDR3 nucleotide sequence: TGTGCCAGCAGCTTGAAACGGCCGAACACTGAAGCTTTCTTT.

This chain connects TRBV19 to TRBJ1-1, with D unclear. V shed 5 bases and J shed 1 base, with 11 bases lying between them. The CDR3 totals 14 residues. CDR1 and CDR2 from the germline V gene are LNHDA and SQIVND (reference sequence). CDR3 DNA: TGTGCCAGTAGTCCAACCGGCCCGAACACTGAAGCTTTCTTT. This translates into CASSPTGPNTEAFF.

The rearrangement joins TRBV28 to TRBJ2-2; TRBD2 matches at 8 bases. The germline gives CDR1 MDHEN, CDR2 SYDVKM. CDR3 length: 14 residues. The V and J ends lost 6 bases and 6 bases, in that order; junction bases with no gene match: 6. The CDR3 bases are TGTGCCAGCAGCGCGGGAGGATCTGCCGGGGAGCTGTTTTTT. Its translation is CASSAGGSAGELFF.

The rearrangement uses TRBV6-1 and TRBJ1-5; D possibly corresponds to TRBD1 (6 bases). The germline V gene encodes CDR1 MNHNS and CDR2 SASEGT. Trimming removed 6 bases from V and 5 bases from J, with 14 bases in between. The CDR3 sequence is 14 residues long. CDR3 nucleotides: TGTGCCAGCAGGTTACAGGGAGGGGATCAGCCCCAGCATTTT. This sequence encodes CASRLQGGDQPQHF.

V and J are TRBV27 and TRBJ2-3, with D tentatively TRBD2 (6 bases). Per germline, CDR1 MNHEY and CDR2 SMNVEV (reference sequence). Trimming pared 5 bases from V and 6 bases from J, leaving 33 bases between. CDR3 length: 20 residues. The CDR3 DNA sequence: TGTGCCAGCAGTATCCTCGCGGGGTTGCGGGCCACCGCCGAGCCGGATACGCAGTATTTT. As protein: CASSILAGLRATAEPDTQYF.

The rearrangement links TRBV15 to TRBJ1-2, with 7 positions matching TRBD1. V lost 5 bases, J lost 3 bases, and 12 bases stayed unmatched. CDR1 is LNHNV, CDR2 YYDKDF, per germline (reference sequence). The CDR3 extends over 16 amino acids. The CDR3 nucleotides are TGTGCCACCAGCGTCCGCCCCAGACAGGGTGACTATGGCTACACCTTC. This sequence encodes CATSVRPRQGDYGYTF.

This clone appeared once. The identical CDR3 is also encoded by other nucleotide sequences in the sample. The rearrangement links TRBV27 to TRBJ1-5; D is ambiguous. The ends were cut back, 1 base at V and 0 bases at J, with 7 bases in the middle. Looked up from germline, CDR1 is MNHEY and CDR2 is SMNVEV (reference sequence). The CDR3 contains 15 residues. This CDR3 is CASSLWADSNQPQHF. The CDR3 DNA reads TGTGCCAGCAGTTTATGGGCGGATAGCAATCAGCCCCAGCATTTT.

The chain uses TRBV5-1 and TRBJ1-1; no clear D gene. This CDR3 comprises 17 residues. Between the trimmed V and J ends, which lost 0 bases and 1 base, there was a span of 16 bases. The germline CDR1 and CDR2 sequences are SGHRS and YFSETQ. CDR3 sequence reads: CASSLGWPTESNTEAFF. In DNA, the CDR3 is TGCGCCAGCAGCTTGGGGTGGCCTACAGAGTCGAACACTGAAGCTTTCTTT.

The chain employs TRBV5-4 and TRBJ1-2; unclear D gene. The length of the CDR3 is 16 residues. V lost 6 bases and J lost 3, with 21 bases in between. Germline assignment: CDR1 SGHNT and CDR2 YYREEE (reference sequence). The CDR3 bases are TGTGCCAGCACCTCCAAGACTGACCCCCCAGACTATGGCTACACCTTC. This codes for CASTSKTDPPDYGYTF.

The J gene is TRBJ2-3, the V gene TRBV11-1; TRBD1 matches at 8 bases. The CDR3 runs 15 residues. Germline V CDR1 and CDR2: SGHAT, FQDESV (reference sequence). The junction had 7 bases not matched to a gene; V was cut back by 8 bases and J by 0 bases. This chain's CDR3 is CASSSQGASTDTQYF. The CDR3 DNA sequence: TGTGCCAGCTCCTCGCAGGGGGCGAGCACAGATACGCAGTATTTT. Full variable domain (rest looked up from reference TRBV11-1 and TRBJ2-3): EAEVAQSPRYKITEKSQAVAFWCDPISGHATLYWYRQILGQGPELLVQFQDESVVDDSQLPKDRFSAERLKGVDSTLKIQPAELGDSAMYLCASSSQGASTDTQYFGPGTRLTVL.

The CDR3 here is CASSLTRGHEQFF. The DNA of the CDR3 is TGTGCCAGCAGCTTGACCAGGGGGCATGAGCAGTTCTTC. V and J are TRBV7-3 and TRBJ2-1; 8 positions agree with TRBD1. The V gene end was trimmed by 3 bases and the J gene end by 8 bases; junction bases not matched to a gene: 3. Germline lookup yields CDR1 SGHTA and CDR2 FQGTGA. The CDR3 extends over 13 amino acids.

The V call is TRBV6-6, the J call TRBJ2-1, with 7 bases fitting TRBD2. Germline V lookup: CDR1 MNHNY, CDR2 SVGAGI (reference sequence). V trimming: 6 bases; J trimming: 1 base; junction bases outside the gene matches: 3. This CDR3 comprises 14 residues. The CDR3 DNA reads TGTGCCAGCAGAAGGGGACTATCCTACAATGAGCAGTTCTTC. Protein product: CASRRGLSYNEQFF.

The V gene is TRBV28, the J gene TRBJ2-5; D may be TRBD2 (6 bases). From germline, CDR1 is MDHEN and CDR2 SYDVKM. CDR3 length: 13 residues. V lost 4 bases to trimming and J lost 9 bases, with 15 bases between them. CDR3 region: CASSYSSRRAQYF. The CDR3 region has the DNA TGTGCCAGCAGTTATTCGTCCCGGAGGGCCCAGTACTTC.

The genes are TRBV12-5 and TRBJ2-5; D might be TRBD2 (6 bases). CDR1 and CDR2 (germline): LGHNT, FRNRAP. V was trimmed by 0 bases and J by 1 base, leaving 24 bases between them. This CDR3 spans 20 amino acids. In nucleotides, the CDR3 is TGTGCTAGTGGTTTGGTATCTCCCCCCGCCCAGGGAGGCCTCCAAGAGACCCAGTACTTC. Its translation: CASGLVSPPAQGGLQETQYF.